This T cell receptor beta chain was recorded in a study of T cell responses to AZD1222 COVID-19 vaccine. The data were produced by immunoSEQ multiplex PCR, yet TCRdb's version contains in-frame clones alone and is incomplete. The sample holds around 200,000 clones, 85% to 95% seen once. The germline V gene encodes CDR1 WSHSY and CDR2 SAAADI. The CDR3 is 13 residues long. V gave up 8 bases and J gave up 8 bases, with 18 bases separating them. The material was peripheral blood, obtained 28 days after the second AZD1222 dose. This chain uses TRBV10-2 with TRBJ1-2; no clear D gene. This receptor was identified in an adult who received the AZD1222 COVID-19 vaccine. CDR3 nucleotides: TGCGCCAGCCATAGCGGGAGGGATTACGGCTACACCTTC. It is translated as CASHSGRDYGYTF.